This T cell receptor beta chain was documented in a study of response to subunit inactivated influenza vaccine. Study findings and constraints: The authors suggested that every seasonal influenza vaccination recruits few new T cells.

This CDR3 contains 13 residues. Deletions cut 1 base from V and 7 bases from J, with 8 bases between. The germline gives CDR1 SGHTA, CDR2 FQGNSA. This clonotype appeared a few times. Its antigen is not known. A single record per CDR3 protein comes from TCRdb applying MiXCR to the RT-PCR reads. The table lists more than 550,000 distinct CDR3 sequences, 12% of them singletons. The gene calls are TRBV7-2 and TRBJ1-5; no definite D call. The sample was PBMCs from blood, taken on the day of vaccination. The receptor comes from a man aged 45 to 65 who received an inactivated influenza vaccine. This CDR3 reads CASSLEPSQPQHF. The CDR3 DNA follows: TGTGCCAGCAGCTTAGAACCTTCCCAGCCCCAGCATTTT.